Listed below are T cell receptor beta chains from one sample, sequenced in a study of vaccination and CD4 T cells after COVID-19. A single record per CDR3 protein comes from TCRdb applying MiXCR to the PCR reads. Of about 20,000 distinct CDR3 sequences in the sample, around 23% are singletons; the top ten hold approximately 8.6%. No antigen has been identified for these receptors. The sequencing sample was made of cultured CD4+ T cells from blood. These receptors came from a human donor with COVID-19. The CDR3 runs from the conserved cysteine through the conserved F or W. The D gene is left open where the match is weak. Size tells how often a clone was seen (once, few, many) or the class of an expanded clone, and some rows leave it out.

>TRBJ2-5|TRBV27|TRBD1|few
CASSFGAGTGQGLQETQYF
TGTGCCAGCAGTTTCGGCGCTGGGACTGGACAGGGATTGCAAGAGACCCAGTACTTC
>TRBJ2-2|TRBV10-3|TRBD1|-
CAITGTGGFNTGELFF
TGTGCCATCACCGGGACAGGGGGTTTTAACACCGGGGAGCTGTTTTTT
>TRBJ2-7|TRBV2|-|-
CASNVQGSYEQYF
TGTGCCAGCAACGTACAGGGATCCTACGAGCAGTACTTC
>TRBJ1-5|TRBV5-1|-|few
CASSRSGPNQPQHF
TGCGCCAGCAGCCGGTCCGGGCCTAATCAGCCCCAGCATTTT
>TRBJ2-1|TRBV5-1|-|few
CASSFPGSPNEQFF
TGCGCCAGCAGCTTCCCGGGCTCACCCAATGAGCAGTTCTTC
>TRBJ1-2|TRBV3-1|-|-
CASSQGIGGIYGYTF
TGTGCCAGCAGCCAAGGTATAGGAGGGATCTATGGCTACACCTTC
>TRBJ1-5|TRBV20-1|TRBD1|medium-sized
CSATQGAFSSNQPQHF
TGCAGTGCTACGCAGGGGGCCTTTAGTAGCAATCAGCCCCAGCATTTT
>TRBJ1-5|TRBV19|TRBD1|few
CASANGDSRLNQPQHF
TGTGCCAGTGCCAATGGGGACAGCCGTCTCAATCAGCCCCAGCATTTT
>TRBJ2-1|TRBV12-3/TRBV12-4|-|-
CASSGGGLNEQFF
TGTGCCAGCTCAGGCGGGGGCCTCAATGAGCAGTTCTTC
>TRBJ2-6|TRBV7-9|-|-
CASSLGGLGLVSGANVLTF
TGTGCCAGCAGCTTAGGGGGGCTGGGACTGGTCTCTGGGGCCAACGTCCTGACTTTC
>TRBJ2-7|TRBV7-3|TRBD1|-
CASTLTDRGVYEQYF
TGTGCCAGCACCCTAACGGACAGGGGTGTCTACGAGCAGTACTTC
>TRBJ2-5|TRBV2|-|few
CASSEGTGETQYF
TGTGCCAGCAGTGAAGGGACCGGGGAGACCCAGTACTTC
>TRBJ2-7|TRBV19|-|-
CASSPGLEYEQYF
TGTGCCAGTAGCCCGGGCCTTGAGTACGAGCAGTACTTC
>TRBJ2-7|TRBV7-9|-|few
CASSPGGAYEQYF
TGTGCCAGCAGCCCAGGGGGGGCCTACGAGCAGTACTTC
>TRBJ1-1|TRBV5-6|-|few
CASSLVDGLATEAFF
TGTGCCAGCAGCTTGGTCGACGGGTTGGCCACTGAAGCTTTCTTT
>TRBJ2-2|TRBV27|TRBD1|medium-sized
CASRYFGQGAGELFF
TGTGCCAGCAGATACTTCGGACAGGGGGCCGGGGAGCTGTTTTTT
>TRBJ1-1|TRBV12-3/TRBV12-4|-|-
CASSSIDRPSAFF
TGTGCCAGCAGTTCGATAGACAGGCCTTCAGCTTTCTTT
>TRBJ1-6|TRBV28|TRBD1|few
CASSVRGISPLHF
TGTGCCAGCAGCGTCAGGGGGATTTCACCCCTCCACTTT
>TRBJ2-7|TRBV11-3|TRBD2|-
CASSFGTSVLEQYF
TGTGCCAGCAGCTTCGGGACTAGCGTTCTCGAGCAGTACTTC
>TRBJ1-5|TRBV7-2|-|medium-sized
CASSLEGGQPQHF
TGTGCCAGCAGCTTAGAGGGGGGACAGCCCCAGCATTTT
>TRBJ2-1|TRBV12-3/TRBV12-4|TRBD2|-
CASSPAGGHSEQFF
TGTGCCAGCAGTCCAGCGGGGGGCCATTCTGAGCAGTTCTTC
>TRBJ1-5|TRBV29-1|-|few
CSVGVSRNQPQHF
TGCAGCGTTGGGGTCAGTAGAAATCAGCCCCAGCATTTT
>TRBJ2-5|TRBV5-8|TRBD1|few
CASSLDRGVETQYF
TGTGCCAGCAGCTTGGACAGGGGGGTAGAGACCCAGTACTTC
>TRBJ1-2|TRBV2|-|-
CASSEGGTRGYTF
TGTGCCAGCAGTGAAGGGGGCACAAGGGGCTACACCTTC